This TCR beta chain was identified during a study of T cells in Graves' hyperthyroidism and ophthalmopathy. This clonotype was counted only a few times. Amplified TCR beta CDR3 regions came from RNA transcripts. The HTBI set primed first-round TCR CDR3 RT-PCR. TCRdb reprocessed the multiplex PCR reads with MiXCR, giving one entry per CDR3 protein. Here the sample spans nearly 600,000 distinct CDR3 sequences, approximately 15% being singletons. Source material for PBMCs was roughly 10 ml fresh peripheral blood. The receptor was isolated from a woman aged 18-30 years with Graves' ophthalmopathy. Sequences were obtained from blood.

The CDR3, as DNA: TGTGCCAGCAGCTTGCTGGGACTGAACGACGAGCAGTACTTC. Translating gives CASSLLGLNDEQYF. The rearrangement links TRBV5-6 to TRBJ2-7; tentatively, D is TRBD2 (6 bases). Trimming pared 1 base from V and 5 bases from J, leaving 13 bases between. This CDR3 has 14 residues. In germline, CDR1 is SGHDT, CDR2 YYEEEE.